A single sample is the source of the 20 T cell receptor beta chains below, sequenced in a study of graft-versus-host responses after intestinal transplantation. TCRdb's table, derived via immunoSEQ multiplex PCR, lists solely in-frame clones and lacks some. The sample yields under 85,000 clones, about 94% seen once. The antigens of these receptors remain unknown. Sequencing was performed on unstimulated CD8+ T cells sorted from spleen or lymph node cells, taken before intestinal transplant. All receptors come from a human donor who received an intestinal transplant.

This chain uses TRBV6-5 with TRBJ2-3; D ambiguous. CDR3 size: 15 residues. Germline V gene data show CDR1 as MNHEY and CDR2 as SVGAGI. V was pared by 2 bases and J by 1 base, with 10 bases between. The CDR3 reads CASSYPADRTDTQYF. The CDR3 nucleotides read TGTGCCAGCAGTTACCCGGCGGACCGCACAGATACGCAGTATTTT.

This clone came up once. This chain connects TRBV7-2 to TRBJ2-7; D gene uncertain. The CDR3 runs 16 residues. The V and J ends lost 5 bases and 2 bases respectively, with 19 bases between them. Per germline, CDR1 SGHTA and CDR2 FQGNSA. The CDR3 protein is CASSPPTVYGTYEQYF. CDR3 nucleotide sequence: TGTGCCAGCAGCCCACCAACGGTGTATGGAACCTACGAGCAGTACTTC.

The chain employs TRBV27 and TRBJ1-2; no definite D call. The V end lost 0 bases, the J end lost 7 bases, and 9 bases lay between the germline ends. This CDR3 is 13 amino acids long. CDR1 MNHEY and CDR2 SMNVEV come from the germline V gene (reference sequence). The CDR3 nucleotides read TGTGCCAGCAGTTTATCTATTTTGAGTGGCTACACCTTC. It codes for CASSLSILSGYTF.

The CDR3 bases are TGTGCCAGTAGGGCCTCAGGGATCTGGCCGTACAATGAGCAGTTCTTC. Its translation is CASRASGIWPYNEQFF. The gene calls are TRBV19 and TRBJ2-1, with D perhaps TRBD1 (5 bases). The V end lost 6 bases, the J end lost 4 bases, and 19 bases lay between the germline ends. The CDR3 runs 16 residues. CDR1 is LNHDA, CDR2 SQIVND, per germline (reference sequence).

The V and J genes are TRBV7-9 and TRBJ2-1; 7 bases match TRBD1. The junction had 5 bases not matched to a gene; V was cut back by 1 base and J by 2 bases. The CDR3 extends over 16 amino acids. Germline CDR1 reads SEHNR; CDR2 reads FQNEAQ (reference sequence). The CDR3 reads CASSLERGGAYNEQFF. For the CDR3, the DNA is TGTGCCAGCAGCTTAGAACGAGGGGGCGCCTACAATGAGCAGTTCTTC.

The chain combines TRBV7-6 with TRBJ2-7; 10 bases are a match to TRBD2. The CDR3 is 15 residues long. Looked up from germline, CDR1 is SGHVS and CDR2 is FNYEAQ. Trimming cost V 4 bases and J 2 bases; bases outside gene matches: 5. In DNA, the CDR3 is TGTGCCAGCAGCTCATCTAGCGGGAGCCCCTACGAGCAGTACTTC. This encodes CASSSSSGSPYEQYF.

The V call is TRBV4-1, the J call TRBJ1-1; D uncertain. The V and J ends lost 3 bases and 7 bases respectively, with 6 bases between them. This CDR3 has 11 amino acids. The germline V gene encodes CDR1 MGHRA and CDR2 YSYEKL. The CDR3: CASSHVGEAFF. The CDR3 coding sequence is TGCGCCAGCAGCCATGTAGGTGAAGCTTTCTTT.

The chain links TRBV14 to TRBJ1-3, with no clear D. The germline CDR1 and CDR2 sequences are SGHDN and FVKESK. The germline V and J ends were trimmed by 4 bases and 0 bases, with 19 bases remaining between them. The CDR3 length is 18 residues. Here the CDR3 reads CASSRVEGVGSSGNTIYF. Written as DNA, the CDR3 is TGTGCCAGCAGCCGAGTCGAAGGAGTCGGCTCCTCTGGAAACACCATATATTTT.

In nucleotides, the CDR3 is TGCGCCAGCAGTCCCGGGACTCCATCGAGCTCCTACGAGCAGTACTTC. Its protein is CASSPGTPSSSYEQYF. The chain uses TRBV23-1 and TRBJ2-7, with D possibly TRBD2 on 6 matching bases. TRBV23-1 counts as an open reading frame of uncertain function. The germline V and J ends were trimmed by 4 bases and 0 bases, with 16 bases remaining between them. This CDR3 is built from 16 residues.

This chain joins TRBV7-6 and TRBJ2-6; the match to TRBD2 covers 9 bases. Germline V gene sequence: CDR1 SGHVS, CDR2 FNYEAQ. After removal of 5 bases from V and 3 bases from J, the junction contained 11 bases not matched to a gene. The CDR3 loop spans 18 amino acids. The CDR3 loop reads CASSREGLAGFGANVLTF. The CDR3 bases are TGTGCCAGCAGCAGAGAGGGGCTAGCGGGATTTGGGGCCAACGTCCTGACTTTC. Looking up the rest from reference TRBV7-6 and TRBJ2-6 gives the full variable domain: GAGVSQSPRYKVTKRGQDVALRCDPISGHVSLYWYRQALGQGPEFLTYFNYEAQQDKSGLPNDRFSAERPEGSISTLTIQRTEQRDSAMYRCASSREGLAGFGANVLTFGAGSRLTVL.

The chain combines TRBV11-2 with TRBJ1-4; D gene uncertain. CDR1 and CDR2 from the germline V gene are SGHAT and FQNNGV. This CDR3 is 15 amino acids long. Deletions cut 6 bases from V and 0 bases from J, with 11 bases between. CDR3 region: CASSPVTATNEKLFF. Here the CDR3 DNA reads TGTGCCAGCAGTCCCGTCACCGCAACTAATGAAAAACTGTTTTTT.

The rearrangement joins TRBV7-9 to TRBJ2-1; weak D call: TRBD1 (6 bases). Germline V gene lookup returns CDR1 SEHNR and CDR2 FQNEAQ (reference sequence). V lost 4 bases and J lost 7, with 11 bases in between. The CDR3 is 13 residues long. CDR3: CASSSEQGNEQFF. CDR3 DNA: TGTGCCAGCAGCTCGGAGCAGGGGAATGAGCAGTTCTTC.

This chain links TRBV30 with TRBJ2-6, with a tentative D call TRBD1 (6 bases). Deletions cut 3 bases from V and 1 base from J, with 19 bases between. This CDR3 has 18 residues. CDR1 is GTSNPN, CDR2 SVGIG, per germline (reference sequence). The CDR3 is CAWRSSRDILSGANVLTF. The CDR3 region has the DNA TGTGCCTGGAGGTCCAGCCGGGACATATTATCTGGGGCCAACGTCCTGACTTTC.

Of note for this clone: Its ends do not fully match the called genes, so a read error is possible. The rearrangement uses TRBV28 and TRBJ2-2; 14 nucleotides agree with TRBD2. CDR3 length: 16 amino acids. The V gene's germline CDR1 is MDHEN and CDR2 SYDVKM. CDR3 DNA: TGTGTCAGCAGCCGGACTAGCGGGAGGTACACCGGGGAGCTGTTTTTT. It translates to CVSSRTSGRYTGELFF.

V usage is TRBV6-5 and J usage is TRBJ2-1; D is unclear. The CDR3 loop spans 15 amino acids. Germline-derived CDR1 and CDR2 are MNHEY and SVGAGI. V shed 3 bases and J shed 9 bases, with 18 bases lying between them. CDR3 in amino acids: CASSYVGVGSVEQFF. The DNA of the CDR3 is TGTGCCAGCAGTTATGTCGGCGTGGGGTCCGTTGAGCAGTTCTTC.

CDR3 region: CASSLTGGAEKLFF. The CDR3 bases are TGCGCCAGCAGCCTAACAGGGGGTGCGGAAAAACTGTTTTTT. The J gene is TRBJ1-4, the V gene TRBV5-1, with 8 bases identical to TRBD1. The CDR3 is 14 residues long. Germline-derived CDR1 and CDR2 are SGHRS and YFSETQ. V gave up 4 bases and J gave up 8 bases; unmatched junction bases: 7.

This clone was picked up one time. The chain joins TRBV25-1 to TRBJ2-1, with no clear D. Trimming took off 8 bases at V and 0 bases at J, with 8 bases between the two ends. Per germline, CDR1 MGHDK and CDR2 SYGVNS. The CDR3 has 13 residues. The CDR3: CASGDHSYNEQFF. The DNA of the CDR3 is TGTGCCAGCGGAGATCACTCCTACAATGAGCAGTTCTTC.

As DNA, the CDR3 is TGCGCCAGCAGTGGTGAGGGATTAGCCAAAAACATTCAGTACTTC. It is translated as CASSGEGLAKNIQYF. V and J are TRBV10-2 and TRBJ2-4; possible D gene TRBD2, 5 bases. The germline CDR1 and CDR2 sequences are WSHSY and SAAADI. Trimming stripped 4 bases from V and 0 bases from J, with 10 bases between. The CDR3 has 15 amino acids.

The V gene is TRBV9, the J gene TRBJ2-3; 7 positions agree with TRBD1. V lost 0 bases and J lost 2; bases outside the gene matches: 6. The CDR3 consists of 16 residues. Germline CDR1 is SGDLS and CDR2 is YYNGEE. Here the CDR3 reads CASSVEGARFTDTQYF. The CDR3 nucleotides read TGTGCCAGCAGCGTAGAGGGGGCGCGATTCACAGATACGCAGTATTTT. Full variable domain (missing parts from reference TRBV9 and TRBJ2-3): DSGVTQTPKHLITATGQRVTLRCSPRSGDLSVYWYQQSLDQGLQFLIQYYNGEERAKGNILERFSAQQFPDLHSELNLSSLELGDSALYFCASSVEGARFTDTQYFGPGTRLTVL.

The J gene is TRBJ2-5, the V gene TRBV15, with 11 bases identical to TRBD2. The V gene's germline CDR1 is LNHNV and CDR2 YYDKDF (reference sequence). The CDR3 runs to 19 residues. Unmatched junction bases numbered 17, after V lost 3 bases and J lost 5 bases. CDR3 nucleotide sequence: TGTGCCACCAGCAGTCCCAGAGGGGAGACTAGCGGGATACCGGAGACCCAGTACTTC. Protein sequence: CATSSPRGETSGIPETQYF.